This TCR beta chain was captured in a study of T cell responses to AZD1222 COVID-19 vaccine. Study findings and constraints: Repertoires were obtained solely post-peak T cell response.

In the case of this clone: Its specificity is unknown. This sample also contains other DNA sequences that code for the same CDR3.

Data came from immunoSEQ multiplex PCR; TCRdb stores just in-frame clones and leaves some out. This sample has 200,000 or so clones, with 85% to 95% found just once. This CDR3 is 13 amino acids long. Trimming left V 3 bases short and J 2 bases short, with 7 bases between. Per the germline V gene, CDR1 is LGHDT and CDR2 is YNNKEL (reference sequence). This chain joins TRBV3-1 (or the pseudogene TRBV3-2) and TRBJ1-2, with D maybe TRBD1 (6 bases). The starting material was peripheral blood, obtained 28 days after the second AZD1222 dose. The TCR sequence derives from an adult who received the AZD1222 COVID-19 vaccine. The CDR3 DNA follows: TGTGCCAGCAGCCAGGGACAAAACTATGGCTACACCTTC. Amino acid sequence: CASSQGQNYGYTF.